These 10 T cell receptor beta chains originate from one sample sequenced in a study of human T cells and chemical hapten exposure. TCRdb independently ran MiXCR on the RACE reads; one entry per CDR3 protein. Among tens of thousands of distinct CDR3 sequences listed, about 32% were seen once. Time point indicated: patch test 1, 2 weeks after DPC sensitization. This sample's treatment: therapeutic diphenylcyclopropenone sensitization with weekly scalp DPC. The specimen was whole blood, collected in connection with sensitization to the hapten diphenylcyclopropenone (DPC). The receptors stem from a man aged 35-49 years with alopecia areata. Some clones in this sample may be carry-over from other donors' samples.

CDR3 bases: TGTGCCAGCAGACCTACAGGGACCACTGAAGCTTTCTTT. Translated: CASRPTGTTEAFF. The chain joins TRBV3-1 to TRBJ1-1, with a weak D call TRBD1 (6 bases). CDR1 is LGHDT and CDR2 is YNNKEL in the germline V gene (reference sequence). CDR3 size: 13 residues. V was clipped by 6 bases and J by 4 bases, with 12 bases between them.

The rearrangement uses TRBV29-1 and TRBJ2-3; TRBD2 aligns across 7 bases. V shed 7 bases, J shed 4 bases, and the junction held 11 bases outside the gene matches. This CDR3 has 14 amino acids. CDR1 and CDR2 from the germline V gene are SQVTM and ANQGSEA. The CDR3 is CSAETAGEADTQYF. As DNA, the CDR3 is TGCAGCGCCGAGACGGCGGGAGAAGCAGATACGCAGTATTTT.

V usage is TRBV5-6 and J usage is TRBJ1-5; D is ambiguous. This CDR3 contains 17 residues. The germline V gene has CDR1 SGHDT and CDR2 YYEEEE. Between the trimmed V and J ends, which lost 2 bases and 2 bases, there was a span of 17 bases. CDR3 in DNA: TGTGCCAGCAGCTTAAAAGGCGGCCCTCGCGGCAATCAGCCCCAGCATTTT. Translating gives CASSLKGGPRGNQPQHF.

This clonotype was counted ten times or more. This chain links TRBV28 with TRBJ2-5; D not resolved. This CDR3 is built from 13 residues. CDR1 is MDHEN, CDR2 SYDVKM, per germline. V shed 5 bases and J shed 1 base, with 8 bases lying between them. The CDR3 sequence: CASSKQLQETQYF. The CDR3 DNA sequence: TGTGCCAGCAGTAAACAGCTCCAAGAGACCCAGTACTTC.

This clonotype was detected only a few times. DNA of the CDR3: TGTGCCAGCGGGGACTCGGGGAGGAGCGCAGATACGCAGTATTTT. Translating it yields CASGDSGRSADTQYF. The chain couples TRBV2 to TRBJ2-3; D possibly corresponds to TRBD2 (6 bases). The V gene's germline CDR1 is SNHLY and CDR2 FYNNEI. The CDR3 consists of 15 residues. The V end lost 8 bases, the J end lost 4 bases, and 19 bases lay between the germline ends.

In this sample, this clonotype turned up once. This rearrangement joins TRBV10-3 to TRBJ1-3, with a possible D match to TRBD1 (5 bases). V was shortened by 6 bases and J by 3 bases, with 12 bases between the two germline ends. CDR3 size: 14 residues. Germline assignment: CDR1 ENHRY and CDR2 SYGVKD. The CDR3 sequence is CAIRRDGDGNTIYF. CDR3 nucleotides: TGTGCCATCAGGAGGGACGGTGATGGAAACACCATATATTTT.

V and J are TRBV20-1 and TRBJ2-1; unclear D gene. This CDR3 spans 17 amino acids. V lost 5 bases and J lost 0, with 20 bases in between. Germline CDR1 and CDR2: DFQATT and SNEGSKA (reference sequence). The CDR3 DNA reads as TGCAGTGCTCCGAATCCCCCATGGCGGAGCTCCTACAATGAGCAGTTCTTC. This gives the protein CSAPNPPWRSSYNEQFF.

This clonotype showed up just a few times. V is TRBV4-2 and J is TRBJ2-1; 10 bases match TRBD2. This CDR3 is built from 16 residues. Germline CDR1 is LGHNA and CDR2 is YNFKEQ. Trimming at V came to 0 bases and at J to 9 bases, leaving 8 bases not matched to a gene. This CDR3 is CASSQDRLAGDIEQFF. CDR3 DNA: TGTGCCAGCAGCCAAGATCGGCTAGCGGGAGACATTGAGCAGTTCTTC.

The rearrangement uses TRBV12-3 or TRBV12-4 and TRBJ1-1; tentative D call: TRBD1 (5 bases). V was cut by 7 bases and J by 1 base, with 13 bases left in between. The CDR3 extends over 14 amino acids. The CDR3, as DNA: TGTGCCAGCAACGCGGGGGGGTCGAACACTGAAGCTTTCTTT. Its protein is CASNAGGSNTEAFF.

This clonotype occurred a few times. The CDR3 DNA is TGCAGTGCGAATCCCGCGAGAGCGGGAGCCTACGAGCAGTACTTC. This codes for CSANPARAGAYEQYF. J is TRBJ2-7 and V is TRBV20-1; 8 bases fit TRBD2. CDR1 DFQATT and CDR2 SNEGSKA come from the germline V gene (reference sequence). CDR3 length: 15 residues. The junction had 12 bases not matched to a gene; V was cut back by 6 bases and J by 2 bases.